This record covers a single TCR beta chain. Profiled with immunoSEQ multiplex PCR; TCRdb holds only in-frame clones, not every one. Of about 44,000 clones listed, roughly 90% are singletons. This specimen comes from a study of T cell changes during pregnancy in multiple sclerosis. CDR1 is SGHTA, CDR2 FQGNSA, per germline. This CDR3 spans 18 amino acids. The trim removed 4 bases at V and 4 bases at J, leaving 11 bases unmatched. The chain employs TRBV7-2 and TRBJ2-1, with 12 bases identical to TRBD2. This sequence originates from a female donor with multiple sclerosis, enrolled in a pregnancy study. Specimen: CD4+ T cells from peripheral blood mononuclear cells, collected in the first trimester of pregnancy. The CDR3 nucleotides read TGTGCCAGCAGCTCCGTTACTCTAGCGGGAGGGAAATACAATGAGCAGTTCTTC. Protein: CASSSVTLAGGKYNEQFF. The entire variable domain, with the rest obtained from reference TRBV7-2 and TRBJ2-1, is as follows: GAGVSQSPSNKVTEKGKDVELRCDPISGHTALYWYRQSLGQGLEFLIYFQGNSAPDKSGLPSDRFSAERTGGSVSTLTIQRTQQEDSAVYLCASSSVTLAGGKYNEQFFGPGTRLTVL.